This T cell receptor beta chain comes out of a study of OX40 agonist ivuxolimab in advanced cancers. Profiling relied on immunoSEQ multiplex PCR, and the TCRdb table lists in-frame clones only, not all of them. Seen here are about 68,000 clones, over 80% observed once, and the top ten hold approximately 11%. The length of the CDR3 is 16 residues. V lost 1 base to trimming and J lost 7 bases; unmatched junction nucleotides: 8. CDR1 is LGHNA, CDR2 YNFKEQ, per germline. The material sequenced was CD4+ or CD8+ T cells sorted from blood, taken in a trial of the OX40 agonist ivuxolimab. The chain links TRBV4-2 to TRBJ2-1; 9 positions agree with TRBD1. The receptor was isolated from an adult with an advanced solid tumor such as melanoma, head and neck, liver or kidney cancer. The CDR3 region has the DNA TGTGCCAGCAGCCAAGGGGGGACAGGGCACGTTAATGAGCAGTTCTTC. Translated, it gives CASSQGGTGHVNEQFF.